The 15 T cell receptor beta chains below all came from one sample that was sequenced in a study of chronic HIV infection and antiretroviral therapy (dated by TCRdb to the mid-2010s). The library was generated by 5' RACE. Sequencing relied on an Illumina MiSeq. TCRdb reprocessed the public reads (quality trimming at Q25 with fastp, clone calling with MiXCR) and kept in-frame beta chains. Duplicate CDR3 protein sequences are folded into a single record with the most common DNA and genes. This sample gives under 55,000 distinct CDR3 sequences in total; 15% to 20% of them show up just once. The ten largest account for over 2.5% of the sample. The sample consisted of peripheral blood. These receptors were obtained from an adult who had HIV and had not received antiretroviral therapy, or was an uninfected healthy control (not recorded which).

In its sample, this clonotype was seen a few times. V gene TRBV27 combines with J gene TRBJ1-1; no definite D call. This CDR3 is 13 amino acids long. V shed 6 bases and J shed 0 bases, with 8 bases lying between them. Looked up from germline, CDR1 is MNHEY and CDR2 is SMNVEV (reference sequence). The CDR3 DNA follows: TGTGCCAGCAGGGTCTCCCTGAACACTGAAGCTTTCTTT. Encoded protein: CASRVSLNTEAFF.

The chain recombines TRBV5-1 with TRBJ2-7; D is uncertain. CDR3 length: 12 amino acids. Germline CDR1 is SGHRS and CDR2 is YFSETQ. Trimming removed 0 bases from V and 4 bases from J, with 5 bases in between. CDR3 sequence reads: CASSLGQYEQYF. As DNA, the CDR3 is TGCGCCAGCAGCTTGGGACAATACGAGCAGTACTTC.

This clonotype showed up just a few times. The rearrangement links TRBV28 to TRBJ1-2, with 9 bases aligning to TRBD1. The length of the CDR3 is 13 residues. Germline CDR1 is MDHEN and CDR2 is SYDVKM. V lost 11 bases, J lost 6 bases, and 10 bases stayed unmatched. The CDR3 DNA is TGTGCCGGAAAATCCGGGACAGGGCATGGCTACACCTTC. Translated, it gives CAGKSGTGHGYTF.

V is TRBV6-2 or TRBV6-3 and J is TRBJ1-2, with unresolved D. The CDR3 spans 13 residues. Trimming took 4 bases from V and 4 from J, leaving 10 bases between them. Per the germline V gene, CDR1 is MNHEY and CDR2 is SVGEGT. The CDR3 reads CASSLGRTYGYTF. The DNA of the CDR3 is TGTGCCAGCAGTTTGGGCAGGACCTATGGCTACACCTTC.

This clonotype has a handful of counts. V and J are TRBV6-6 and TRBJ1-1; a weak D match, TRBD1 (6 bases). The length of the CDR3 is 15 residues. V was pared by 7 bases and J by 6 bases, with 21 bases between. Germline V gene data show CDR1 as MNHNY and CDR2 as SVGAGI (reference sequence). The CDR3, as DNA: TGTGCCAGCACCCACCGGGAGCCAGGGGCGGCTGAAGCTTTCTTT. Protein product: CASTHREPGAAEAFF.

The chain joins TRBV20-1 to TRBJ2-7, with D possibly TRBD2 on 6 matching bases. This CDR3 has 13 amino acids. Germline values: CDR1 DFQATT, CDR2 SNEGSKA (reference sequence). Trimming cost V 7 bases and J 0 bases, with 13 bases left between them. The CDR3 sequence is CSVGGMASYEQYF. CDR3 sequence (DNA): TGCAGTGTCGGGGGAATGGCCTCCTACGAGCAGTACTTC.

The chain uses TRBV29-1 and TRBJ2-5; D ambiguous. This CDR3 region has 12 residues. The germline gives CDR1 SQVTM, CDR2 ANQGSEA. The germline V and J ends were trimmed by 7 bases and 2 bases, with 11 bases remaining between them. The DNA for the CDR3 is TGCAGCGGATACAGAGGACAAGAGACCCAGTACTTC. This translates into CSGYRGQETQYF.

This clonotype appeared a few times. The chain employs TRBV28 and TRBJ1-2; 7 bases agree with TRBD1. V gave up 2 bases and J gave up 6 bases; unmatched junction bases: 9. In germline, CDR1 is MDHEN, CDR2 SYDVKM. The CDR3 extends over 15 amino acids. The CDR3 spells CASSLPTTGYNGYTF. The CDR3 DNA follows: TGTGCCAGCAGTTTACCTACGACAGGGTATAATGGCTACACCTTC.

Many counts were recorded for this clonotype. The chain uses TRBV7-9 and TRBJ2-3, with 8 bases that match TRBD1. The trim removed 5 bases at V and 3 bases at J, leaving 10 bases unmatched. CDR3 length equals 16 residues. Germline loops: CDR1 SEHNR, CDR2 FQNEAQ (reference sequence). As DNA, the CDR3 is TGTGCCAGCAGCCCCCAGAGGACAGGGAGTACAGATACGCAGTATTTT. Its translation: CASSPQRTGSTDTQYF.

The V gene is TRBV20-1, the J gene TRBJ2-7, with 8 bases identical to TRBD2. Germline lookup yields CDR1 DFQATT and CDR2 SNEGSKA (reference sequence). The V gene end was trimmed by 4 bases and the J gene end by 0 bases; junction bases not matched to a gene: 11. CDR3 length: 16 amino acids. The CDR3 here is CSATPLAGRLSYEQYF. The DNA for the CDR3 is TGCAGTGCTACCCCCCTAGCGGGTCGCCTCTCCTACGAGCAGTACTTC.

The chain couples TRBV5-1 to TRBJ2-6, with D possibly TRBD1 on 5 matching bases. Between the trimmed V and J ends, which lost 0 bases and 4 bases, there was a span of 11 bases. This CDR3 spans 16 amino acids. Germline-derived CDR1 and CDR2 are SGHRS and YFSETQ. CDR3 DNA sequence: TGCGCCAGCAGCTTGGAAGGGGCGCGGGGGGCCAACGTCCTGACTTTC. This codes for CASSLEGARGANVLTF.

The chain has TRBV5-1 and TRBJ1-4; D is unresolved. From germline, CDR1 is SGHRS and CDR2 YFSETQ. V lost 1 base and J lost 3, with 7 bases in between. The CDR3 runs to 14 residues. DNA of the CDR3: TGCGCCAGCAGCTTGACGGACGCTAATGAAAAACTGTTTTTT. Residues: CASSLTDANEKLFF.

This clonotype turned up a few times. The DNA for the CDR3 is TGTGCCAGCAGTTACGTTGCGGGAGGGACCGGGGAGCTGTTTTTT. Translated: CASSYVAGGTGELFF. The chain recombines TRBV6-5 with TRBJ2-2; 9 bases agree with TRBD2. The CDR3 runs to 15 residues. In germline, CDR1 is MNHEY, CDR2 SVGAGI. The V segment lost 2 bases and the J segment 5 bases; nucleotides outside the gene matches: 3.

This clonotype showed up just a few times. This rearrangement joins TRBV2 to TRBJ2-5; perhaps TRBD2 as D (6 bases). Germline V gene data show CDR1 as SNHLY and CDR2 as FYNNEI. Trimming took 5 bases from V and 1 from J, leaving 14 bases between them. This CDR3 region has 15 residues. Written as DNA, the CDR3 is TGTGCCAGCAGTCCGAACGGCGGGATCCAAGAGACCCAGTACTTC. Encoded protein: CASSPNGGIQETQYF.

The J gene is TRBJ2-1, the V gene TRBV2; D not certain. The CDR3 length is 16 residues. Germline V gene sequence: CDR1 SNHLY, CDR2 FYNNEI. Trimming removed 3 bases at V and 0 bases at J, with 12 bases between. The CDR3 sequence: CASSDSHGSSYNEQFF. CDR3 coding DNA: TGTGCCAGCAGTGATTCCCACGGTAGCTCCTACAATGAGCAGTTCTTC. The full variable domain, with the rest looked up from reference TRBV2 and TRBJ2-1, is EPEVTQTPSHQVTQMGQEVILRCVPISNHLYFYWYRQILGQKVEFLVSFYNNEISEKSEIFDDQFSVERPDGSNFTLKIRSTKLEDSAMYFCASSDSHGSSYNEQFFGPGTRLTVL.